This record covers a single T cell receptor beta chain. This record belongs to a study of shared T cell receptors in the human thymus. Profiling relied on immunoSEQ multiplex PCR, and the TCRdb table lists in-frame clones only, not all of them. The sample carries roughly 560,000 clones, around 78% recorded once. This CDR3 has 14 amino acids. Germline CDR1 is MNHNS and CDR2 is SASEGT. V dropped 1 base and J dropped 4 bases, with 11 bases sitting between them. In addition, the sample was reused for a study of human thymus T cells. From that second work: It looked as if thymic and blood repertoires used V and J genes in a biased way.

Sequencing was done on a sample of thymocytes. The receptor was isolated from a boy in the first two years of life with a congenital heart defect. The chain links TRBV6-1 to TRBJ2-7; D gene uncertain. The CDR3 sequence: CASSEGDIIYEQYF. The DNA for the CDR3 is TGTGCCAGCAGTGAAGGTGACATAATATACGAGCAGTACTTC.